This T cell receptor (beta chain) was profiled in a study of blood T cells in healthy people across ages. In terms of origin and age, donors were healthy Caucasian individuals from Russia aged about 6 to 90. This clonotype was observed a handful of times. The antigen is undetermined. The CDR3 is made up of 15 amino acids. In germline, CDR1 is LGHNA, CDR2 YSLEER. The trim removed 3 bases at V and 4 bases at J, leaving 6 bases unmatched. The use of a sample-barcoded 5' primer and a J-beta primer mix characterized a second PCR of about 7 to 12 cycles. TCRdb re-derived calls from the 5' RACE reads in MiXCR, one entry per CDR3 protein. The table shows some 1,500,000 distinct CDR3 sequences, with approximately 39% occurring only once. Overall study results and limits: Older age coincided with a roughly linear decline in TCR beta diversity per million T cells. PBMCs left unsorted prevented a conclusive naive versus antigen-experienced comparison. It was the long-lived donors that had more naive CD4+ cells and higher diversity than aged donors.

The gene calls are TRBV4-3 and TRBJ2-3, with 8 bases lining up with TRBD1. Material for sequencing was blood. The sequence came from a woman aged 18 to 35 in good health. CDR3 residues: CASSQRTGSADTQYF. CDR3 coding DNA: TGCGCCAGCAGCCAGCGGACAGGGAGCGCAGATACGCAGTATTTT.